Detailed here is one TCR beta chain. Assay used: immunoSEQ multiplex PCR; TCRdb lists only in-frame clones, some missing. The table includes about half a million clones, roughly 80% detected once. These data originate in a study of shared clonotypes between healthy human individuals. V shed 4 bases, J shed 5 bases, and the junction held 8 bases outside the gene matches. CDR1 and CDR2 (germline): LNHNV, YYDKDF (reference sequence). CDR3 length: 14 residues. This chain uses TRBV15 with TRBJ2-7, with 7 nucleotides matching TRBD1. Sequencing was carried out using PBMCs. The source is a middle-aged woman in good health. Some clones in this sample may be carry-over from other donors' samples. CDR3 nucleotides: TGTGCCACCAGCACACGGGACAGATGGGACGAGCAGTACTTC. This encodes CATSTRDRWDEQYF.